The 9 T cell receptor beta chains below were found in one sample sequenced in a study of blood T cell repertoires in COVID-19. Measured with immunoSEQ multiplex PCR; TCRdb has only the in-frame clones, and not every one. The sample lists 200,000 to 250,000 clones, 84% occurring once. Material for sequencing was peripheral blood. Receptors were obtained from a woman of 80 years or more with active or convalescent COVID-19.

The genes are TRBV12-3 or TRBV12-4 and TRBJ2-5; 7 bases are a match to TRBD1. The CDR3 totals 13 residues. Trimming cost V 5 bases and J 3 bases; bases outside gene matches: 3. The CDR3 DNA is TGTGCCAGCAGTACGCAGGGGGAAGAGACCCAGTACTTC. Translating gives CASSTQGEETQYF.

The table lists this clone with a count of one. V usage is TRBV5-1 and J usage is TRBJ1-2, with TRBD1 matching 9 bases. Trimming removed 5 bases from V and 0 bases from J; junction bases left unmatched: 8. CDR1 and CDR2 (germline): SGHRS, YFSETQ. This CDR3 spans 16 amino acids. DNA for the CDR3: TGCGCCAGCAGGCCGACAGGGGGGAATCCTAACTATGGCTACACCTTC. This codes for CASRPTGGNPNYGYTF.

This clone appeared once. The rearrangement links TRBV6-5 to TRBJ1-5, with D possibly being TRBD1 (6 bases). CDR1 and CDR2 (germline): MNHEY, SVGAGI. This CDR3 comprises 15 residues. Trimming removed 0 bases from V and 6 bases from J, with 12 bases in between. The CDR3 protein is CASSYSPTGGQPQHF. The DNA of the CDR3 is TGTGCCAGCAGTTACTCCCCGACAGGTGGTCAGCCCCAGCATTTT.

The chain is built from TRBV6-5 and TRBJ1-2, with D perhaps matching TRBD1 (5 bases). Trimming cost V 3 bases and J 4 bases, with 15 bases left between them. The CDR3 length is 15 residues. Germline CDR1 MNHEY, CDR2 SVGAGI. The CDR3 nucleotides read TGTGCCAGCAGTTATCGGCAGGGCAGTCCCTATGGCTACACCTTC. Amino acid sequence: CASSYRQGSPYGYTF.

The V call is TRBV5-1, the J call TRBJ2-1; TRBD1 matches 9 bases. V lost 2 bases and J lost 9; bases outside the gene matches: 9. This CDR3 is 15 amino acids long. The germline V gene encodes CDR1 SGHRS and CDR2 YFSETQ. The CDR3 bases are TGCGCCAGCAGCTTAGGGGACAGGGTATCCGGTGAGCAGTTCTTC. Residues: CASSLGDRVSGEQFF.

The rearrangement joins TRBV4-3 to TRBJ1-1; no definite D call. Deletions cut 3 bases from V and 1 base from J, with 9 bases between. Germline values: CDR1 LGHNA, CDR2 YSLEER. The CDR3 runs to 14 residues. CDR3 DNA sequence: TGCGCCAGCAGCCATCAGACACAGAACACTGAAGCTTTCTTT. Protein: CASSHQTQNTEAFF.

For the CDR3, the DNA is TGCAGTGCTAGTGAGGGAGGTAAAGGCGGGGAGCTGTTTTTT. It codes for CSASEGGKGGELFF. This chain links TRBV20-1 with TRBJ2-2; weak D call: TRBD2 (6 bases). Trimming took off 3 bases at V and 7 bases at J, with 15 bases between the two ends. CDR1 and CDR2 from the germline V gene are DFQATT and SNEGSKA (reference sequence). The CDR3 runs to 14 residues.

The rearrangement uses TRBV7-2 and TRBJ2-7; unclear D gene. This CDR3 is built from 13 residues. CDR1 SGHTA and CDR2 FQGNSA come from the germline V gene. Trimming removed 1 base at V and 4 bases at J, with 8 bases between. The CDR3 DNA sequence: TGTGCCAGCAGCTTAGTCTCCGGGTACGAGCAGTACTTC. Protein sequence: CASSLVSGYEQYF.

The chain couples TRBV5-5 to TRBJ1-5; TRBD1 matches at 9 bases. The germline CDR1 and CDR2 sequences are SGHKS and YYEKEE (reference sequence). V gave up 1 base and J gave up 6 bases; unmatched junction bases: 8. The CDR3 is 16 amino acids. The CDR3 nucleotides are TGTGCCAGCAGCTTGATCCGGGACAGGGCGGGTCAGCCCCAGCATTTT. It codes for CASSLIRDRAGQPQHF. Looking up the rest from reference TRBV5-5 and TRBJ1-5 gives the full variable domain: DAGVTQSPTHLIKTRGQQVTLRCSPISGHKSVSWYQQVLGQGPQFIFQYYEKEERGRGNFPDRFSARQFPNYSSELNVNALLLGDSALYLCASSLIRDRAGQPQHFGDGTRLSIL.